These 9 T cell receptor beta chains came from one sample sequenced in a study of post-analysis software for immune sequencing data. Study-wide results and limits: A few TRBV segments appeared more often in patients than in controls, and TRBV5-6, TRBV5-1 and TRBV20-1 were among these.

Built from TCR beta cDNA, the libraries had unique molecular identifiers in them. TCRdb analysed the PCR reads with MiXCR anew, one entry per CDR3 protein. This sample has 800,000 to 950,000 distinct CDR3 sequences, with approximately 53% found just once. Their antigens remain unidentified. Sample: blood. Receptor source: a girl aged 10 to 17 with multiple sclerosis.

This clonotype was observed at least ten times. The V call is TRBV7-7, the J call TRBJ2-5; a possible D gene is TRBD2 (6 bases). CDR1 is SSHAT, CDR2 FNYEAQ, per germline (reference sequence). The CDR3 consists of 16 residues. Between the trimmed V and J ends, which lost 1 base and 0 bases, there was a span of 12 bases. The CDR3 spells CASSLGGGIYQETQYF. The CDR3 bases are TGTGCCAGCAGCTTAGGTGGAGGGATCTACCAAGAGACCCAGTACTTC.

The chain employs TRBV12-3 or TRBV12-4 and TRBJ2-7; 7 bases match TRBD2. The last part of the DNA fits TRBJ2-5 better; the J call may be wrong. The CDR3 contains 16 residues. Written as DNA, the CDR3 is TGTGCCAGCAGTTTAGCGGGAGGGACCCCGGGAGAGACCCAGTACTTC. As protein: CASSLAGGTPGETQYF.

This clonotype has only a few counts. CDR3 DNA sequence: TGCAGCGTCTATTCGGGGCCGAACTATGGCTACACCTTC. Protein: CSVYSGPNYGYTF. The chain joins TRBV29-1 to TRBJ1-2; a weak D match, TRBD1 (5 bases). The V gene's germline CDR1 is SQVTM and CDR2 ANQGSEA. V was cut by 6 bases and J by 2 bases, with 13 bases left in between. This CDR3 has 13 amino acids. Looking up the rest from reference TRBV29-1 and TRBJ1-2 gives the full variable domain: SAVISQKPSRDICQRGTSLTIQCQVDSQVTMMFWYRQQPGQSLTLIATANQGSEATYESGFVIDKFPISRPNLTFSTLTVSNMSPEDSSIYLCSVYSGPNYGYTFGSGTRLTVV.

The chain uses TRBV2 and TRBJ2-3, with no clear D. V was trimmed by 9 bases and J by 3 bases, leaving 10 bases between them. The CDR3 runs 12 residues. Germline V gives CDR1 SNHLY, CDR2 FYNNEI. CDR3 residues: CARGRETDTQYF. CDR3 nucleotides: TGTGCCAGAGGTCGTGAGACAGATACGCAGTATTTT.

This chain joins TRBV5-1 and TRBJ2-5, with a tentative D call TRBD2 (5 bases). Trimming took 0 bases from V and 1 from J, leaving 16 bases between them. The germline V gene has CDR1 SGHRS and CDR2 YFSETQ. There are 17 residues in the CDR3. The CDR3 sequence: CASSLGAGVYGQETQYF. Written as DNA, the CDR3 is TGCGCCAGCAGCTTGGGGGCCGGGGTTTACGGCCAAGAGACCCAGTACTTC.

This clonotype was seen only a few times. V gene TRBV7-6 combines with J gene TRBJ2-7; D gene ambiguous. Trimming removed 5 bases at V and 1 base at J, with 9 bases between. The CDR3 contains 13 residues. Germline V gene data show CDR1 as SGHVS and CDR2 as FNYEAQ. The CDR3 reads CASSRTKSYEQYF. The CDR3 DNA reads TGTGCCAGCAGCCGCACCAAATCCTACGAGCAGTACTTC.

This clonotype appeared a single time. The chain uses TRBV29-1 and TRBJ2-1; 7 positions match TRBD2. CDR3 length: 10 amino acids. Trimming at V came to 8 bases and at J to 14 bases, leaving 9 bases not matched to a gene. CDR1 and CDR2 from the germline V gene are SQVTM and ANQGSEA. CDR3 sequence (DNA): TGCAGCACCTTCGAGCGGGAAAAGTTCTTC. Amino acids: CSTFEREKFF.

This sequence joins TRBV12-3 or TRBV12-4 and TRBJ2-7; TRBD2 matches 13 bases. The V segment lost 4 bases and the J segment 9 bases; nucleotides outside the gene matches: 18. The CDR3 loop spans 18 amino acids. CDR3: CASSYGLAGDAYLRGQYF. The CDR3 DNA follows: TGTGCCAGCAGTTACGGACTAGCGGGGGATGCCTACCTACGAGGGCAGTACTTC.

About this clonotype itself: Compared with germline, one end of the junction differs, possibly owing to a read error. This sequence joins TRBV20-1 and TRBJ1-2, with no clear D. The CDR3 covers 15 residues. CDR1 is DFQATT and CDR2 is SNEGSKA in the germline V gene (reference sequence). CDR3 protein: CSARPTPDGFYGYTF. CDR3 DNA sequence: TGTAGTGCTAGACCCACACCGGACGGTTTCTATGGCTACACCTTC.